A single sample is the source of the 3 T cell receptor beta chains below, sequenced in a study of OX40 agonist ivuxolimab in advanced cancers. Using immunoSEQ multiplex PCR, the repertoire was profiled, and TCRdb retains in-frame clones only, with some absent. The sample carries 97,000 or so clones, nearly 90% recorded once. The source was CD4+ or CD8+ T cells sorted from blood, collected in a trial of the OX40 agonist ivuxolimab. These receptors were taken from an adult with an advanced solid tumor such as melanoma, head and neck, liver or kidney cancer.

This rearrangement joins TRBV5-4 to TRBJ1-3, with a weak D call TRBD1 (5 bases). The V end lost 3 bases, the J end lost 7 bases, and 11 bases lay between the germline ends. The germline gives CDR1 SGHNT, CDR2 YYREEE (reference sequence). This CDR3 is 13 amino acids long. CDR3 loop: CASSSRQTNTIYF. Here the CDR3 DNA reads TGTGCCAGCAGCTCCAGACAGACTAACACCATATATTTT.

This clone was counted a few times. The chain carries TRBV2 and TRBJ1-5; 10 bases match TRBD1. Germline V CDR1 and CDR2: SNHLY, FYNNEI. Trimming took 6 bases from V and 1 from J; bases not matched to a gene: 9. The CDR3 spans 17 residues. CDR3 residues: CASRTGTGEASNQPQHF. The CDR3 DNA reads TGTGCCAGCAGGACCGGGACAGGGGAGGCAAGCAATCAGCCCCAGCATTTT.

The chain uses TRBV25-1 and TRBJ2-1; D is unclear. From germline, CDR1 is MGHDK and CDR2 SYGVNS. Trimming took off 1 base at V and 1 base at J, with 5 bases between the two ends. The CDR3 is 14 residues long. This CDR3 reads CASSEWESYNEQFF. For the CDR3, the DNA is TGTGCCAGCAGTGAATGGGAATCCTACAATGAGCAGTTCTTC.